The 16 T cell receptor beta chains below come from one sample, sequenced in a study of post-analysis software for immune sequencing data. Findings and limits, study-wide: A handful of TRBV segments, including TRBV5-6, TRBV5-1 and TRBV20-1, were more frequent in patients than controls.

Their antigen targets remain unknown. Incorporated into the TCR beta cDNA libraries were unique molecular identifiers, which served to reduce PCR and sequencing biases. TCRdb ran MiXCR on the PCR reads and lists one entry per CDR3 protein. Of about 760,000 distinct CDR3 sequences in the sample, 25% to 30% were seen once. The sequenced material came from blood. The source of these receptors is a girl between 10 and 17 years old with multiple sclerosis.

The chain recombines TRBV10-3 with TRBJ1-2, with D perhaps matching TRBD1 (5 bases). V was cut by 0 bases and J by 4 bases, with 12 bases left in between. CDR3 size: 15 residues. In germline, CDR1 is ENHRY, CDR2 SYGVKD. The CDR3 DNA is TGTGCCATCAGTGAGTCCTTGGGCAGGGCCTATGGCTACACCTTC. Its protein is CAISESLGRAYGYTF.

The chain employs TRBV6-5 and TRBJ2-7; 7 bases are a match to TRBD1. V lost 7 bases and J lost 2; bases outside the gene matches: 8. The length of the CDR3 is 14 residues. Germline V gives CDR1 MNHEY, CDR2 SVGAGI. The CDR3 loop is CASTPDRIPYEQYF. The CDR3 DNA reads TGTGCCAGCACCCCGGACAGGATTCCCTACGAGCAGTACTTC.

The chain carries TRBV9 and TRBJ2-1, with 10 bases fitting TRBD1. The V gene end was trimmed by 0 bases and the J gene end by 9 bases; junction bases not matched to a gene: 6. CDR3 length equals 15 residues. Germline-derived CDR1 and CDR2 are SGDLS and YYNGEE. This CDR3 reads CASSVGRQGASEQFF. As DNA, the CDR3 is TGTGCCAGCAGCGTAGGGCGACAGGGGGCTTCTGAGCAGTTCTTC.

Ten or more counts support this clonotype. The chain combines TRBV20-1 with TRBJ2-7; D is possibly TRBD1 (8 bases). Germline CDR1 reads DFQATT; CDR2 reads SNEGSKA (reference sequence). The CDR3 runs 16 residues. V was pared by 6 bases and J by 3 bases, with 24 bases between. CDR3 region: CSAAFPGGQAIYEQYF. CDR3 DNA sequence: TGCAGTGCCGCATTCCCGGGGGGACAGGCCATCTACGAGCAGTACTTC.

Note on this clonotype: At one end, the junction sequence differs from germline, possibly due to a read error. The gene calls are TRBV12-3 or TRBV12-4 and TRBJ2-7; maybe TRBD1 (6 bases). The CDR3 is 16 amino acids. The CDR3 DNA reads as TGTGCCGGCAGCCCAGGCCGACAGGCCCTGTCCTACGAGCAGTACTTC. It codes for CAGSPGRQALSYEQYF.

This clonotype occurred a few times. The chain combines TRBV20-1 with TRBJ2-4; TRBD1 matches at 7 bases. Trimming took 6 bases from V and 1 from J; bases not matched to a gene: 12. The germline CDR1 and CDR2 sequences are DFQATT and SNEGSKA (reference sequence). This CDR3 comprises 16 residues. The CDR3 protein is CSAPIQGLSAKNIQYF. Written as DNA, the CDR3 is TGCAGTGCCCCTATACAGGGGCTCTCGGCCAAAAACATTCAGTACTTC.

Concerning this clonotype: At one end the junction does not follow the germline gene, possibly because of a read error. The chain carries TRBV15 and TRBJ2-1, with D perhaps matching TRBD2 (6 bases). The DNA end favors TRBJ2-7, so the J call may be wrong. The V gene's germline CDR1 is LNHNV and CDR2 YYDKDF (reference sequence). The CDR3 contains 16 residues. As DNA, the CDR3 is TGTGCCACCAGCAGGGTACCCGGAGGGACCGGGTACGGGCAGTACTTC. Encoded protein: CATSRVPGGTGYGQYF.

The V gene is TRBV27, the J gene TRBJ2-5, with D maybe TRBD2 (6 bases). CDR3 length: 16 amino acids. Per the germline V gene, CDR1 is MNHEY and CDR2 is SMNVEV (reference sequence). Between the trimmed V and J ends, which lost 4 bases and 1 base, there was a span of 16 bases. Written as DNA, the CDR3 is TGTGCCAGCAGTTCCTCCCCCGCTAGCGCCCAAGAGACCCAGTACTTC. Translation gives CASSSSPASAQETQYF.

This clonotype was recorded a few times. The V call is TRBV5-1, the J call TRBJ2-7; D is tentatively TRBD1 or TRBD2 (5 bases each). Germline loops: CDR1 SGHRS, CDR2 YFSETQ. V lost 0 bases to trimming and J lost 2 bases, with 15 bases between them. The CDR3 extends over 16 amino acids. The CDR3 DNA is TGCGCCAGCAGCTTGGCCGTGGGGACGGTACCCTACGAGCAGTACTTC. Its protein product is CASSLAVGTVPYEQYF.

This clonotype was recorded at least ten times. The CDR3 nucleotides are TGTGCCAGCAGCCTGACAGGTCAGGGCGTAGATACGCAGTATTTT. It yields the protein CASSLTGQGVDTQYF. The chain carries TRBV5-6 and TRBJ2-3; perhaps TRBD1 as D (6 bases). CDR3 length: 15 amino acids. The V gene's germline CDR1 is SGHDT and CDR2 YYEEEE. With 4 bases removed from V and 5 bases from J, the gap between germline ends came to 17 bases.

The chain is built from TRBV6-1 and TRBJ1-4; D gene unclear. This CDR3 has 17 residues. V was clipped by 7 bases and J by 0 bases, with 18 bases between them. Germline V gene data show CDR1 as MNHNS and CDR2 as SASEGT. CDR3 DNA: TGTGCCAGCAAGGGAACCATCCGACTTGCAACTAATGAAAAACTGTTTTTT. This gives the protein CASKGTIRLATNEKLFF.

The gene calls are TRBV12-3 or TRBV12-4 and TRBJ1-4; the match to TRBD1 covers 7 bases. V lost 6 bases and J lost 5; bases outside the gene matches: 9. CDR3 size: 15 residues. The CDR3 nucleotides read TGTGCCAGCAGCCTATTCGGACAGGAAAATGAAAAACTGTTTTTT. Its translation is CASSLFGQENEKLFF.

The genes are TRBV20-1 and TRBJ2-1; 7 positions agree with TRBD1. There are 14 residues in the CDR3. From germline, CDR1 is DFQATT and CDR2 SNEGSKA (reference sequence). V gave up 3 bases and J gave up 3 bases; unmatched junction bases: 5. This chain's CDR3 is CSASTGEYYNEQFF. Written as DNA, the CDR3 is TGCAGTGCTAGTACAGGGGAATACTACAATGAGCAGTTCTTC.

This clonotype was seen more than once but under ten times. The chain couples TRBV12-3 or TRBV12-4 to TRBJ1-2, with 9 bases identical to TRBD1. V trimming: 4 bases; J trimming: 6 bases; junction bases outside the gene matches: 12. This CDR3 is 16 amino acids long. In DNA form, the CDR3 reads TGTGCCAGCAGTTCACTGTCCCGGGACAGGGCCCATGGCTACACCTTC. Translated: CASSSLSRDRAHGYTF.

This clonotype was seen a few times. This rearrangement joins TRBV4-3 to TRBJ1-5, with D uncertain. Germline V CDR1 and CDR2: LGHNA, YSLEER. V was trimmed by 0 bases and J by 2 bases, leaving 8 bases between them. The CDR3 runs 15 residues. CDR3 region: CASSQERAGNQPQHF. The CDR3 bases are TGCGCCAGCAGCCAAGAGAGGGCAGGCAATCAGCCCCAGCATTTT.

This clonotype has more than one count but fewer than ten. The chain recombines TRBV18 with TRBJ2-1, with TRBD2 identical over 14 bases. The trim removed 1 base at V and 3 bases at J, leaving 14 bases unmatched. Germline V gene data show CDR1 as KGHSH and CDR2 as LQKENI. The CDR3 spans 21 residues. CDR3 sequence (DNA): TGTGCCAGCTCACCACGGGACAGGGGGACTAGCGGGAGTTGGGGCTACAATGAGCAGTTCTTC. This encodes CASSPRDRGTSGSWGYNEQFF.